This TCR beta chain was retrieved from a study of T cells in Graves' hyperthyroidism and ophthalmopathy (dated 2019 in TCRdb). About the investigation overall: Peripheral blood samples were taken at initial diagnosis, before any treatment was given. The paper describes TCR Vbeta CDR3 sequencing of about 140 peripheral blood samples, made up of some 42 ophthalmopathy patients, 70 to 75 hyperthyroidism patients and 17 progressor patients. Once sampling was done, hyperthyroidism patients were given methimazole at a starting dose of 30 mg daily, whereas ophthalmopathy patients were given high-dose intravenous methylprednisolone. To identify distinguishing TCR V-J signatures, a discovery cohort of about a hundred patients was used, comprising 40 to 45 with Graves' ophthalmopathy and 55 to 65 with stable Graves' hyperthyroidism. In addition, the study compared T-cell repertoires in thyroid tissue and in blood from several Graves' hyperthyroidism patients. An independent validation cohort of around 20 hyperthyroidism patients and 17 patients who later progressed to ophthalmopathy tested prospective prediction of ophthalmopathy. For training and testing, the 100 or so patients in the discovery cohort were randomly divided in a 7:3 ratio. The study at large found these results: In validation, the model predicted progression to ophthalmopathy a median of roughly 6.1 months before onset, with about 70% sensitivity and roughly 79% specificity. A model built on a 13 V-J signature distinguished ophthalmopathy from stable hyperthyroidism, reaching 85% to 90% sensitivity and about 81% specificity in cross-validation and 80%/75% in testing. No statistical method was used to set the sample size in advance, and investigators knew the group allocation. Blood samples also contained most of the expanded thyroid clonotypes (frequency above 0.001), which suggests that blood repertoires may reflect thyroid immune responses.

V is cut by 0 bases and J by 12 bases, and the space between the germline ends is 12 bases. Including cysteine and phenylalanine, the CDR3 has 12 amino acids. CDR3 DNA only is kept here, 36 bases in frame from base 1. CDR1 DFQATT and CDR2 SNEGSKA were looked up in the germline V gene (reference sequence). A patient counted as having stable Graves' hyperthyroidism if no progression to ophthalmopathy occurred over 18 months of follow-up. Hyperthyroidism patients were newly diagnosed, had a disease duration of under 2 months, and were aged 18 to 65 years. The study excluded patients with uncontrolled infections, other autoimmune diseases, pregnancy or lactation. Diagnoses relied on clinical symptoms, serum thyroxine and TRAb, thyroid ultrasound and orbital computed tomography. PBMCs were isolated from about 9.2 ml of fresh peripheral blood by Ficoll-Paque density gradient centrifugation. Total RNA was extracted using Trizol reagent, and RNA quality was assessed on an Agilent 2100 Bioanalyzer.

There are many counts of this clonotype. The antigen it recognizes is unknown. No base-level quality is on record; no much larger clone is a single base apart. TCR beta CDR3 regions were amplified from RNA transcripts. A first-round RT-PCR of the TCR CDR3 used the HTBI primer set with the Qiagen OneStep RT-PCR kit. Libraries were constructed in a second round of multiplex PCR, after which size selection and purification were performed. Paired-end sequencing of the libraries was performed with 100 bp reads on an Illumina HiSeq2000. Per the authors' processing: Raw data were processed with SOAPnuke, discarding reads with adapters, uncalled bases, mean Phred below 15, or no exact constant-primer or identifier match. High-quality paired reads were merged using COPE v1.2.5, and each unique nucleotide sequence was defined as a clonotype. MiTCR v1.1 was used to align clonotypes to the IMGT TRBV, TRBD and TRBJ reference segments. The analysis included only V-J combinations with a frequency above 0.0001, which together covered approximately 99% of the repertoires. A TCS score was defined as the ratio of F50 (clonal expansion) to E x V (chaos), with BLOSUM62-based TCRdist applied between CDR3 peptides within each V-J. Welch's t-statistics and random forest reduced several hundred V-J features to roughly 13, which were used in a naive Bayes classifier (R e1071). TCRdb applied fastp at Q25 and MiXCR to the public reads, then kept only in-frame beta chains. Records with the same CDR3 protein are collapsed into one entry carrying the most frequent genes and DNA. These V and J calls are TCRdb output, not the study's own analysis. For this sample there are about 290,000 distinct CDR3 sequences; around 16% appear just once. 33% of the sample is taken by the ten largest.

The clonotype comes from a man younger than 45 with Graves' hyperthyroidism. Material: blood. The rearranged segments are TRBV20-1 and TRBJ2-1, with the identity of the D gene unclear. The nucleotides are TGCAGTGCTAGAGATCCCCCACGTCGGCAGTTCTTC. Translated, it reads CSARDPPRRQFF.